These T cell receptor beta chains were read from a single sample in a study of cytomegalovirus exposure and HLA in healthy donors. Profiled with immunoSEQ multiplex PCR; TCRdb holds only in-frame clones, not every one. The data hold approximately 150,000 clones, with more than 70% observed a single time. The sequenced sample consisted of PBMCs. The source is a man aged 60-69 years in good health and CMV-seronegative. Both conserved end residues are part of each CDR3. The order of the fields is V gene, J gene, D gene, clone size, CDR3 protein, CDR3 DNA. A D gene is named only where the DNA matches it firmly. Size tells how often a clone was seen (once, few, many) or the class of an expanded clone, and some rows leave it out.

V gene: TRBV7-9
J gene: TRBJ2-5
D gene: TRBD2
clone size: NA
CDR3 protein: CASRPLAGEQYF
CDR3 DNA: TGTGCCAGCAGGCCTCTAGCGGGGGAGCAGTACTTC

V gene: TRBV9
J gene: TRBJ2-1
D gene: TRBD1
clone size: NA
CDR3 protein: CASSVGDRGVVEQFF
CDR3 DNA: TGTGCCAGCAGCGTAGGGGACAGGGGAGTAGTTGAGCAGTTCTTC

V gene: TRBV15
J gene: TRBJ2-5
D gene: TRBD2
clone size: NA
CDR3 protein: CATSSPTSGAGGFQETQYF
CDR3 DNA: TGTGCCACCAGCAGCCCTACCTCCGGGGCGGGAGGATTCCAAGAGACCCAGTACTTC

V gene: TRBV4-3
J gene: TRBJ2-5
D gene: NA
clone size: NA
CDR3 protein: CASMGQGAQYF
CDR3 DNA: TGCGCCAGCATGGGGCAAGGTGCCCAGTACTTC

V gene: TRBV5-1
J gene: TRBJ2-7
D gene: TRBD1
clone size: NA
CDR3 protein: CASSLGGGGISYEQYF
CDR3 DNA: TGCGCCAGCAGCTTGGGAGGGGGCGGAATCTCCTACGAGCAGTACTTC

V gene: TRBV25-1
J gene: TRBJ2-2
D gene: NA
clone size: NA
CDR3 protein: CASSDGQFTGELFF
CDR3 DNA: TGTGCCAGCAGTGATGGACAGTTCACCGGGGAGCTGTTTTTT

V gene: TRBV30
J gene: TRBJ1-5
D gene: NA
clone size: NA
CDR3 protein: CAWSGQINQPQHF
CDR3 DNA: TGTGCCTGGAGCGGACAGATCAATCAGCCCCAGCATTTT

V gene: TRBV28
J gene: TRBJ1-3
D gene: NA
clone size: NA
CDR3 protein: CASTLSGGNTIYF
CDR3 DNA: TGTGCCAGCACCCTCTCGGGGGGAAACACCATATATTTT

V gene: TRBV11-3
J gene: TRBJ2-3
D gene: TRBD2
clone size: NA
CDR3 protein: CASSLLPGGSYTQYF
CDR3 DNA: TGTGCCAGCAGCTTATTACCCGGGGGGTCGTATACGCAGTATTTT

V gene: TRBV5-4
J gene: TRBJ2-1
D gene: TRBD2
clone size: NA
CDR3 protein: CASSLTSGSRDEQFF
CDR3 DNA: TGTGCCAGCAGCTTGACTAGCGGGAGTCGTGATGAGCAGTTCTTC

V gene: TRBV9
J gene: TRBJ2-3
D gene: TRBD2
clone size: NA
CDR3 protein: CASSKIWREGTDTQYF
CDR3 DNA: TGTGCCAGCAGCAAAATCTGGCGGGAGGGCACAGATACGCAGTATTTT

V gene: TRBV9
J gene: TRBJ2-5
D gene: TRBD2
clone size: NA
CDR3 protein: CASAGLAGVGETQYF
CDR3 DNA: TGTGCCAGCGCGGGACTAGCGGGGGTTGGTGAGACCCAGTACTTC

V gene: TRBV27
J gene: TRBJ2-3
D gene: NA
clone size: NA
CDR3 protein: CASSLGAGFTDTQYF
CDR3 DNA: TGTGCCAGCAGTTTGGGGGCAGGGTTCACAGATACGCAGTATTTT

V gene: TRBV7-9
J gene: TRBJ1-4
D gene: NA
clone size: NA
CDR3 protein: CASSLWQATNEKLFF
CDR3 DNA: TGTGCCAGCAGCTTATGGCAGGCAACTAATGAAAAACTGTTTTTT

V gene: TRBV27
J gene: TRBJ2-2
D gene: TRBD1
clone size: NA
CDR3 protein: CASSLVQGEDRRELFF
CDR3 DNA: TGTGCCAGCAGTTTAGTACAGGGGGAGGATCGTAGGGAGCTGTTTTTT

V gene: TRBV28
J gene: TRBJ1-4
D gene: TRBD1
clone size: NA
CDR3 protein: CASSLSGTGHDVGEKLFF
CDR3 DNA: TGTGCCAGCAGTTTATCCGGGACAGGGCACGACGTGGGAGAAAAACTGTTTTTT

V gene: TRBV5-1
J gene: TRBJ1-4
D gene: NA
clone size: NA
CDR3 protein: CASRYAPVSGVREKLFF
CDR3 DNA: TGCGCCAGCAGATACGCACCGGTCTCAGGGGTGCGTGAAAAACTGTTTTTT

V gene: TRBV4-2
J gene: TRBJ2-3
D gene: TRBD1
clone size: NA
CDR3 protein: CASSQSGGQGGTDTQYF
CDR3 DNA: TGTGCCAGCAGCCAATCTGGCGGACAGGGGGGCACAGATACGCAGTATTTT

V gene: TRBV19
J gene: TRBJ2-7
D gene: TRBD1
clone size: NA
CDR3 protein: CASSLQVPTGGITYEQYF
CDR3 DNA: TGTGCCAGTAGCCTACAAGTTCCGACAGGGGGCATTACCTACGAGCAGTACTTC

V gene: TRBV5-1
J gene: TRBJ2-7
D gene: TRBD2
clone size: NA
CDR3 protein: CASSTGQGRTSGRGYEQYF
CDR3 DNA: TGCGCCAGCAGCACCGGACAGGGCCGGACTAGCGGGAGGGGCTACGAGCAGTACTTC

V gene: TRBV5-8
J gene: TRBJ2-5
D gene: TRBD2
clone size: NA
CDR3 protein: CASSKMGLAGGETQYF
CDR3 DNA: TGTGCCAGCAGCAAAATGGGACTAGCGGGAGGTGAGACCCAGTACTTC

V gene: TRBV9
J gene: TRBJ2-1
D gene: NA
clone size: NA
CDR3 protein: CAEVVQGYNEQFF
CDR3 DNA: TGTGCCGAAGTCGTTCAGGGGTACAATGAGCAGTTCTTC

V gene: TRBV28
J gene: TRBJ1-2
D gene: NA
clone size: NA
CDR3 protein: CASSSPLPPGPLNYGYTF
CDR3 DNA: TGTGCCAGCAGTTCCCCCCTCCCCCCGGGTCCCCTTAACTATGGCTACACCTTC

V gene: TRBV7-2
J gene: TRBJ2-2
D gene: NA
clone size: NA
CDR3 protein: CASSPMAGATGELFF
CDR3 DNA: TGTGCCAGCAGCCCAATGGCAGGGGCCACCGGGGAGCTGTTTTTT

V gene: TRBV11-2
J gene: TRBJ2-7
D gene: NA
clone size: NA
CDR3 protein: CASSVQGGAPEQYF
CDR3 DNA: TGTGCCAGCAGCGTACAGGGTGGGGCCCCCGAGCAGTACTTC

V gene: TRBV7-8
J gene: TRBJ2-5
D gene: TRBD2
clone size: few
CDR3 protein: CASSSHGTSGRAQAETQYF
CDR3 DNA: TGTGCCAGCAGCTCTCACGGGACTAGCGGGAGGGCTCAGGCCGAGACCCAGTACTTC

V gene: TRBV12-5
J gene: TRBJ2-2
D gene: TRBD1
clone size: NA
CDR3 protein: CASGLAWTGGSTGELFF
CDR3 DNA: TGTGCTAGTGGTTTGGCTTGGACAGGGGGGAGCACCGGGGAGCTGTTTTTT

V gene: TRBV6-5
J gene: TRBJ1-2
D gene: NA
clone size: few
CDR3 protein: CASSYGREGYTF
CDR3 DNA: TGTGCCAGCAGTTACGGGAGGGAAGGCTACACCTTC